The 30 T cell receptor beta chains listed next were all sequenced from one sample in a study of cytomegalovirus exposure and HLA in healthy donors. In the PCR, 60 Vbeta and 13 Jbeta primers were used. Sequencing was performed with immunoSEQ multiplex PCR; in TCRdb, only in-frame clones are kept and a portion is missing. The top ten clones hold 6.3% of a sample with some 200,000 clones, roughly 80% of them seen once. The sample was PBMCs. The receptors were gathered from a man aged 40-50 years in good health and CMV-seropositive.

This chain connects TRBV14 to TRBJ1-1; 8 bases match TRBD1. This CDR3 has 14 residues. Germline-derived CDR1 and CDR2 are SGHDN and FVKESK. V was pared by 4 bases and J by 0 bases, with 1 base of the junction left unmatched. The CDR3 is CASSRQGLNTEAFF. CDR3 nucleotides: TGTGCCAGCAGCCGACAGGGGTTGAACACTGAAGCTTTCTTT.

For this clone: This sample also contains other DNA sequences that code for the same CDR3. The chain employs TRBV11-2 and TRBJ2-7, with 8 bases fitting TRBD1. V lost 5 bases, J lost 0 bases, and 3 bases stayed unmatched. Germline values: CDR1 SGHAT, CDR2 FQNNGV. The CDR3 contains 14 residues. The CDR3 bases are TGTGCCAGCAGCCCCGGGACAGGCTCCTACGAGCAGTACTTC. It specifies CASSPGTGSYEQYF.

This clone was detected a few times. This chain joins TRBV5-1 and TRBJ2-2; D possibly corresponds to TRBD2 (6 bases). Trimming left V 0 bases short and J 7 bases short, with 10 bases between. The CDR3 covers 14 residues. CDR1 is SGHRS, CDR2 YFSETQ, per germline. The CDR3 sequence: CASSLAQGLGELFF. As DNA, the CDR3 is TGCGCCAGCAGCTTGGCCCAGGGACTCGGGGAGCTGTTTTTT.

The V call is TRBV5-1, the J call TRBJ1-1, with TRBD1 matching 8 bases. Unmatched junction bases numbered 4, after V lost 5 bases and J lost 4 bases. CDR3 length: 13 amino acids. Per the germline V gene, CDR1 is SGHRS and CDR2 is YFSETQ. The chain's CDR3 is CASRPTGGTEAFF. CDR3 nucleotides: TGCGCCAGCAGACCCACAGGGGGCACTGAAGCTTTCTTT.

This clone occurred once. This chain links TRBV5-4 with TRBJ2-5; D unresolved. CDR1 is SGHNT and CDR2 is YYREEE in the germline V gene (reference sequence). The CDR3 has 15 amino acids. The V end lost 3 bases, the J end lost 4 bases, and 16 bases lay between the germline ends. In DNA form, the CDR3 reads TGTGCCAGCAGCTACCATCCTCGGGTATTAGAGACCCAGTACTTC. This gives the protein CASSYHPRVLETQYF.

On this clone: The junction departs from the called germline gene at one end, perhaps through a read error. Other nucleotide sequences in the sample specify the same CDR3. CDR3 protein: CASSLEGHYSNQPQHF. CDR3 sequence (DNA): TGCGCCAGCAGTTTAGAGGGACATTATAGCAATCAGCCCCAGCATTTT. The rearrangement uses TRBV27 and TRBJ1-5; maybe TRBD1 (6 bases). CDR3 length: 16 residues. The germline V gene has CDR1 MNHEY and CDR2 SMNVEV (reference sequence).

The chain carries TRBV4-2 and TRBJ1-1; a weak D match, TRBD1 (5 bases). Germline lookup yields CDR1 LGHNA and CDR2 YNFKEQ. This CDR3 region has 16 residues. Trimming stripped 1 base from V and 8 bases from J, with 20 bases between. CDR3 DNA: TGTGCCAGCAGCCAAGGCTCGGCAGGGATACCGACGGAAGCTTTCTTT. It yields the protein CASSQGSAGIPTEAFF.

The V and J genes are TRBV29-1 and TRBJ2-7; 9 bases agree with TRBD2. The CDR3 sequence is 15 residues long. Germline CDR1 is SQVTM and CDR2 is ANQGSEA. J gave up 3 bases and V 0 bases, and 6 bases lay outside the gene matches. CDR3 sequence (DNA): TGCAGCGTTGAAGATTCTAGCGGGGCCCTCTACGAGCAGTACTTC. Protein sequence: CSVEDSSGALYEQYF.

This chain links TRBV27 with TRBJ2-7; TRBD1 is a possible D gene (6 bases). Trimming cost V 0 bases and J 0 bases, with 12 bases left between them. This CDR3 spans 16 amino acids. The germline CDR1 and CDR2 sequences are MNHEY and SMNVEV (reference sequence). This CDR3 is CASSLSTGHRSYEQYF. CDR3 sequence (DNA): TGTGCCAGCAGTTTATCTACAGGGCACCGCTCCTACGAGCAGTACTTC.

Remarks on this clone: The same CDR3 also results from other DNA sequences found in this sample. V gene TRBV28 combines with J gene TRBJ1-1; D remains unclear. Germline V gives CDR1 MDHEN, CDR2 SYDVKM. Trimming shortened V by 2 bases and J by 0 bases, and 4 bases separated the two germline ends. The CDR3 contains 13 residues. CDR3 bases: TGTGCCAGCAGTTTACCCGTGAACACTGAAGCTTTCTTT. It specifies CASSLPVNTEAFF.

V usage is TRBV5-1 and J usage is TRBJ2-7; a possible D gene is TRBD2 (6 bases). Trimming took off 1 base at V and 2 bases at J, with 13 bases between the two ends. Germline CDR1 SGHRS, CDR2 YFSETQ. The CDR3 covers 15 residues. The CDR3 nucleotides are TGCGCCAGCAGCTTGAGGCAGGCGGGAACCTACGAGCAGTACTTC. Residues: CASSLRQAGTYEQYF.

This clone occurred a few times. The chain uses TRBV5-5 and TRBJ1-5, with TRBD1 as a possible D gene (5 bases). The CDR3 spans 15 residues. Trimming took off 4 bases at V and 2 bases at J, with 13 bases between the two ends. CDR1 and CDR2 from the germline V gene are SGHKS and YYEKEE (reference sequence). The CDR3 coding sequence is TGTGCCAGCAGCAAGGGACTTCTGGGCAATCAGCCCCAGCATTTT. It is translated as CASSKGLLGNQPQHF.

This clone occurred a few times. This sequence joins TRBV25-1 and TRBJ2-7, with a weak D call TRBD1 (5 bases). V dropped 3 bases and J dropped 7 bases, with 10 bases sitting between them. Germline CDR1 and CDR2: MGHDK and SYGVNS. CDR3 size: 12 residues. The CDR3 is CASSDYAGEQYF. The CDR3 nucleotides read TGTGCCAGCAGTGACTATGCAGGGGAGCAGTACTTC.

This chain connects TRBV7-2 to TRBJ2-1; no definite D call. The V end lost 3 bases, the J end lost 0 bases, and 9 bases lay between the germline ends. CDR1 is SGHTA and CDR2 is FQGNSA in the germline V gene. The CDR3 loop spans 15 amino acids. For the CDR3, the DNA is TGTGCCAGCAGCTTGGCTGTAAGCTCCTACAATGAGCAGTTCTTC. Amino acid sequence: CASSLAVSSYNEQFF. The whole variable domain, remainder taken from reference TRBV7-2 and TRBJ2-1, is GAGVSQSPSNKVTEKGKDVELRCDPISGHTALYWYRQSLGQGLEFLIYFQGNSAPDKSGLPSDRFSAERTGGSVSTLTIQRTQQEDSAVYLCASSLAVSSYNEQFFGPGTRLTVL.

The genes are TRBV20-1 and TRBJ1-5; no clear D gene. The CDR3 extends over 11 amino acids. Germline CDR1 is DFQATT and CDR2 is SNEGSKA (reference sequence). Between the trimmed V and J ends, which lost 3 bases and 5 bases, there was a span of 5 bases. The CDR3, as DNA: TGCAGTGCTAGCCCAGATCAGCCCCAGCATTTT. Its translation is CSASPDQPQHF.

This rearrangement joins TRBV28 to TRBJ1-1; 9 bases agree with TRBD1. CDR1 is MDHEN and CDR2 is SYDVKM in the germline V gene. This CDR3 is 20 amino acids long. The junction had 30 bases not matched to a gene; V was cut back by 6 bases and J by 10 bases. CDR3 amino acids: CASSLLGGGQGLSVRFGAFF. CDR3 DNA sequence: TGTGCCAGCAGCCTCCTCGGGGGGGGACAGGGTTTGAGTGTTCGTTTCGGAGCTTTCTTT.

This clone was detected a few times. CDR3 in amino acids: CASSLGVWEPQHF. CDR3 coding DNA: TGTGCCAGCAGCTTAGGGGTATGGGAGCCCCAGCATTTT. The rearrangement uses TRBV5-5 and TRBJ1-5, with D perhaps matching TRBD1 (5 bases). The germline gives CDR1 SGHKS, CDR2 YYEKEE (reference sequence). This CDR3 comprises 13 residues. V lost 2 bases to trimming and J lost 8 bases, with 11 bases between them.

The rearrangement joins TRBV27 to TRBJ1-1; weak D call: TRBD1 (5 bases). V lost 5 bases and J 1 base, leaving 11 bases between the germline ends. This CDR3 spans 14 amino acids. The germline CDR1 and CDR2 sequences are MNHEY and SMNVEV (reference sequence). The CDR3 region is CASSNRFSNTEAFF. The CDR3 DNA is TGTGCCAGCAGTAACAGGTTCTCGAACACTGAAGCTTTCTTT.

This CDR3 reads CASSLQGAAYNEQFF. The CDR3 DNA reads TGTGCCAGCAGTTTACAGGGGGCGGCCTACAATGAGCAGTTCTTC. The J gene is TRBJ2-1, the V gene TRBV27; 8 bases match TRBD1. CDR1 is MNHEY and CDR2 is SMNVEV in the germline V gene (reference sequence). CDR3 length: 15 amino acids. V shed 2 bases, J shed 2 bases, and the junction held 2 bases outside the gene matches.

The rearrangement uses TRBV9 and TRBJ1-2; D remains unclear. The germline V and J ends were trimmed by 4 bases and 3 bases, with 13 bases remaining between them. Germline CDR1 is SGDLS and CDR2 is YYNGEE. The CDR3 runs to 14 residues. The CDR3 reads CASSPHGVDYGYTF. The CDR3 region has the DNA TGTGCCAGCAGCCCCCACGGTGTAGACTATGGCTACACCTTC.

The CDR3 DNA reads as TGTGCCAGCAGCATTGCGAGGGACAGATCCTACGAGCAGTACTTC. Translating gives CASSIARDRSYEQYF. The J gene is TRBJ2-7, the V gene TRBV7-6; 7 nucleotides match TRBD1. This CDR3 comprises 15 residues. Germline values: CDR1 SGHVS, CDR2 FNYEAQ. V trimming: 5 bases; J trimming: 1 base; junction bases outside the gene matches: 8.

CDR3 DNA sequence: TGTGCCAGCAGCTTAGGTGGACAGGGGGCCTCCGAGCAGTACTTC. It is translated as CASSLGGQGASEQYF. This rearrangement joins TRBV11-2 to TRBJ2-7, with TRBD1 matching over 11 bases. Germline-derived CDR1 and CDR2 are SGHAT and FQNNGV. V was pared by 1 base and J by 6 bases, with 5 bases of the junction left unmatched. The CDR3 contains 15 residues.

The rearrangement uses TRBV7-9 and TRBJ1-4; 11 nucleotides match TRBD1. The CDR3 extends over 15 amino acids. The V and J ends lost 1 base and 8 bases, in that order; junction bases with no gene match: 3. Per the germline V gene, CDR1 is SEHNR and CDR2 is FQNEAQ (reference sequence). The CDR3 DNA is TGTGCCAGCAGCTTAGTAGGACAGGGGGCCGAAAAACTGTTTTTT. Protein product: CASSLVGQGAEKLFF.

The genes are TRBV7-6 and TRBJ2-7, with 9 bases matching TRBD1. The CDR3 consists of 15 residues. Unmatched junction bases numbered 11, after V lost 4 bases and J lost 7 bases. CDR1 is SGHVS, CDR2 FNYEAQ, per germline. CDR3 DNA sequence: TGTGCCAGCAGCTCTATAACAGGGGGCTTTGGGGAGCAGTACTTC. Translated: CASSSITGGFGEQYF.

The V call is TRBV7-3, the J call TRBJ1-1; 7 bases match TRBD1. V gave up 2 bases and J gave up 5 bases; unmatched junction bases: 14. CDR3 length equals 17 residues. The germline V gene encodes CDR1 SGHTA and CDR2 FQGTGA. In DNA, the CDR3 is TGTGCCAGCAGCTTATCGAGGTTGGGGACAGTGGGGACTGAAGCTTTCTTT. This codes for CASSLSRLGTVGTEAFF.

The chain combines TRBV6-6 with TRBJ2-3; the D gene is possibly TRBD2 (6 bases). V was trimmed by 2 bases and J by 2 bases, leaving 14 bases between them. Looked up from germline, CDR1 is MNHNY and CDR2 is SVGAGI (reference sequence). The CDR3 is 16 residues long. The CDR3 DNA reads as TGTGCCAGCAGTTACGATCGGGCTAGCGCCACAGATACGCAGTATTTT. This sequence encodes CASSYDRASATDTQYF.

Only one count was recorded for this clone. The rearrangement uses TRBV6-1 and TRBJ2-2; no firm D call. The CDR3 totals 14 residues. V was clipped by 4 bases and J by 6 bases, with 12 bases between them. The V gene's germline CDR1 is MNHNS and CDR2 SASEGT. The CDR3 sequence is CASSANAGPGELFF. As DNA, the CDR3 is TGTGCCAGCAGTGCCAATGCAGGCCCCGGGGAGCTGTTTTTT.

This clone has just one count. This chain links TRBV5-3 with TRBJ1-2; weak D call: TRBD1 (6 bases). TRBV5-3 belongs to the ORF category, with a function that is uncertain. Trimming took 6 bases from V and 4 from J, leaving 34 bases between them. The CDR3 is 20 residues long. CDR3 loop: CARTPLLPPSGTRRIYGYTF. CDR3 coding DNA: TGTGCCAGAACCCCCCTCCTTCCGCCCTCCGGGACACGGAGGATCTATGGCTACACCTTC.

V and J are TRBV6-5 and TRBJ2-7, with TRBD1 as a possible D gene (6 bases). The CDR3 totals 14 residues. V lost 5 bases and J 0 bases, leaving 11 bases between the germline ends. Germline V gene lookup returns CDR1 MNHEY and CDR2 SVGAGI. For the CDR3, the DNA is TGTGCCAGCAGTGACAGGCCTATCTCCTACGAGCAGTACTTC. This translates into CASSDRPISYEQYF.

This clone was found once. The chain is built from TRBV7-2 and TRBJ1-2; weak D call: TRBD1 (6 bases). This CDR3 is built from 14 residues. The germline V and J ends were trimmed by 5 bases and 0 bases, with 10 bases remaining between them. Germline V gene data show CDR1 as SGHTA and CDR2 as FQGNSA. The CDR3 DNA is TGTGCCAGCAGCCAGGACAGCCCTAACTATGGCTACACCTTC. This gives the protein CASSQDSPNYGYTF.